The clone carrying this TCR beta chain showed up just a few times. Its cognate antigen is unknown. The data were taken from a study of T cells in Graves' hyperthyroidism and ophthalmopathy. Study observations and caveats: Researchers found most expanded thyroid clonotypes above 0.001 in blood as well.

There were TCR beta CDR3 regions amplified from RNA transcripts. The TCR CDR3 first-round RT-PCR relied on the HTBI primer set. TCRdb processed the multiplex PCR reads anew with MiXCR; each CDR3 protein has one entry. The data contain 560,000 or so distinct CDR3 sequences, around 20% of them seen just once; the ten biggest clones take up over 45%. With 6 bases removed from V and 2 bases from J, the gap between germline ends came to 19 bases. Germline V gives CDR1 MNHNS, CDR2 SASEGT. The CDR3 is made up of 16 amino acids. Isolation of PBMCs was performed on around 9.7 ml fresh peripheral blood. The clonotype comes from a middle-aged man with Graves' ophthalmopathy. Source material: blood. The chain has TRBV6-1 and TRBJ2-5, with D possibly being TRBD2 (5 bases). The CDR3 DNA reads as TGTGCCAGCAGCTCGGGGTCAGGCATACAGCAAGAGACCCAGTACTTC. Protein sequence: CASSSGSGIQQETQYF.